These T cell receptor beta chains were read from a single sample in a study of control samples from healthy donors and cancer patients. The protocol was immunoSEQ multiplex PCR, while the TCRdb copy is restricted to in-frame clones and leaves out a portion. In the table there are approximately 120,000 clones, about nine tenths of which are singletons. Input material: blood. These receptors originate from a human donor in good health. The donor label of this sample is uncertain. CDR3s include the opening cysteine and the closing phenylalanine or tryptophan.

j_call v_call cdr3_aa
TRBJ2-3 TRBV18 CASSPGGSTDTQYF
TRBJ1-2 TRBV12-3/TRBV12-4 CASSFYRTYGYTF
TRBJ1-1 TRBV15 CATSSWGSNTEAFF
TRBJ1-6 TRBV30 CAWKGDTDSPLHF
TRBJ1-2 TRBV7-9 CASSPDGQYYGYTF
TRBJ2-3 TRBV6-5 CASSYAVGGHTDTQYF
TRBJ2-5 TRBV11-2 CASSPLGGGSETQYF
TRBJ2-3 TRBV18 CASSPAGGLVDTQYF
TRBJ1-5 TRBV19 CASSTGQSQPQHF
TRBJ1-1 TRBV29-1 CSVDRGGEGAFF
TRBJ2-7 TRBV27 CASSSRGQLSYEQYF
TRBJ2-3 TRBV12-3/TRBV12-4 CASSPGEGDTQYF
TRBJ2-1 TRBV11-2 CASSLDRGKYEQFF
TRBJ1-2 TRBV19 CASSIEVGRSEANYGYTF
TRBJ1-2 TRBV3-1/TRBV3-2 CASSRGDSILYGYTF
TRBJ1-1 TRBV3-1/TRBV3-2 CASSPDRGLTEAFF
TRBJ1-1 TRBV6-5 CASTPGVDTEAFF